Presented here are 11 T cell receptor beta chains from one specimen sequenced in a study of OX40 agonist ivuxolimab in advanced cancers. The library was produced with the immunoSEQ multiplex PCR assay. Drawn from immuneACCESS, this table holds only the in-frame rearrangements with V and J called that TCRdb kept. Clones are partly lost; checked studies trace under half to an unresolved V gene and leave the rest unexplained. The sample table records tens of thousands of clones; 92% of these occur just once. The ten biggest clones cover under 0.7% of the sample. Sequenced here: CD4+ or CD8+ T cells sorted from blood, sampled in a trial of the OX40 agonist ivuxolimab. The origin of the receptors is an adult with an advanced solid tumor such as melanoma, head and neck, liver or kidney cancer.

With respect to this clone: The DNA is omitted, as the CDR3 cannot be located on it reliably, and the CDR3 follows TCRdb's listing. The V and J genes are TRBV2 and TRBJ2-3; TRBD2 is taken as the D call from the table, unchecked against the DNA. With termini counted, the CDR3 has 14 amino acids. The germline V gene has CDR1 SNHLY and CDR2 FYNNEI. This CDR3 reads CASILGGSTDTQYF.

The J gene is TRBJ1-2, the V gene TRBV7-8; 11 bases agree with TRBD1. Germline trimming cut 5 bases from V and 3 bases from J; bases unmatched to any gene: 5. The germline CDR1 and CDR2 sequences are SGHVS and FQNEAQ. This CDR3 region has 15 residues. The CDR3 spells CASSPGDRGDYGYTF. CDR3 in DNA: TGTGCCAGCAGCCCAGGGGACAGGGGGGACTATGGCTACACCTTC. Full variable domain (outside the CDR3, taken from reference TRBV7-8 and TRBJ1-2): GAGVSQSPRYKVAKRGQDVALRCDPISGHVSLFWYQQALGQGPEFLTYFQNEAQLDKSGLPSDRFFAERPEGSVSTLKIQRTQQEDSAVYLCASSPGDRGDYGYTFGSGTRLTVV.

This clone was detected once. The CDR3 bases are TGTGCCAGTACCGCGAGCCAGGGAACTAATCAGCCCCAGCATTTT. Translation: CASTASQGTNQPQHF. This rearrangement joins TRBV19 to TRBJ1-5; tentative D call: TRBD1 (5 bases). The CDR3 contains 15 residues. The germline V and J ends were trimmed by 7 bases and 4 bases, with 17 bases remaining between them. Germline values: CDR1 LNHDA, CDR2 SQIVND (reference sequence).

The DNA of the CDR3 is TGTGCCAGCAGCGACGGGGACTACGAGCAGTACTTC. It is translated as CASSDGDYEQYF. The V call is TRBV9, the J call TRBJ2-7; D possibly corresponds to TRBD2 (5 bases). The CDR3 loop spans 12 amino acids. V was pared by 3 bases and J by 3 bases, with 7 bases between. Germline V CDR1 and CDR2: SGDLS, YYNGEE.

The V and J genes are TRBV27 and TRBJ2-1; possibly TRBD2 for D (6 bases). The V end lost 4 bases, the J end lost 7 bases, and 17 bases lay between the germline ends. Looked up from germline, CDR1 is MNHEY and CDR2 is SMNVEV (reference sequence). CDR3 length: 15 residues. The CDR3 region is CASSSYGTRTNEQFF. The CDR3 DNA reads as TGTGCCAGCAGTTCCTACGGGACTCGTACAAATGAGCAGTTCTTC.

The chain has TRBV6-1 and TRBJ1-2; 9 positions agree with TRBD1. The V and J ends lost 3 bases and 1 base, in that order; junction bases with no gene match: 12. The CDR3 covers 18 residues. The V gene's germline CDR1 is MNHNS and CDR2 SASEGT. The CDR3 sequence is CASSDRTRTGVRNYGYTF. DNA for the CDR3: TGTGCCAGCAGTGACCGGACGCGGACAGGGGTCCGTAACTATGGCTACACCTTC.

The chain uses TRBV15 and TRBJ1-1; 12 bases line up with TRBD1. The V and J ends lost 5 bases and 4 bases, in that order; junction bases with no gene match: 5. The CDR3 has 15 amino acids. CDR1 LNHNV and CDR2 YYDKDF come from the germline V gene (reference sequence). As DNA, the CDR3 is TGTGCCACCAGCGTCGGGGGACAGGGGGCCACTGAAGCTTTCTTT. Residues: CATSVGGQGATEAFF.

This rearrangement joins TRBV7-6 to TRBJ2-7; 8 nucleotides match TRBD2. V lost 5 bases and J lost 2; bases outside the gene matches: 11. The germline gives CDR1 SGHVS, CDR2 FNYEAQ. The CDR3 runs 16 residues. The CDR3 DNA reads as TGTGCCAGCAGCGCAGAACTAGCGGAGGATACCTACGAGCAGTACTTC. Translation: CASSAELAEDTYEQYF.

The CDR3 nucleotides are TGTGCCAGCGGGGGGGCATCAGATACGCAGTATTTT. Translation gives CASGGASDTQYF. This rearrangement joins TRBV6-5 to TRBJ2-3, with D possibly matching TRBD2 (7 bases). This CDR3 has 12 amino acids. In germline, CDR1 is MNHEY, CDR2 SVGAGI. V shed 8 bases and J shed 4 bases, with 10 bases lying between them.

Written as DNA, the CDR3 is TGTGCCAGCAGTGAAAATCCGGGAAACACCGGGGAGCTGTTTTTT. Its protein product is CASSENPGNTGELFF. The chain carries TRBV6-1 and TRBJ2-2; a weak D match, TRBD2 (5 bases). CDR1 is MNHNS, CDR2 SASEGT, per germline. The CDR3 has 15 residues. The V gene lost 2 bases and the J gene lost 2 bases, with 9 bases spanning the gap.

The chain employs TRBV4-1 and TRBJ2-3; tentative D call: TRBD2 (7 bases). The germline V gene encodes CDR1 MGHRA and CDR2 YSYEKL. Trimming pared 2 bases from V and 3 bases from J, leaving 15 bases between. The CDR3 consists of 16 residues. The CDR3 region is CASSQSGGRGTDTQYF. The CDR3 nucleotides read TGCGCCAGCAGCCAATCGGGGGGCCGAGGAACAGATACGCAGTATTTT.